This is a list of T cell receptor beta chains from one sample in a study of CD8+CD57+ T cells in acquired aplastic anemia. TCRdb re-analysed the reads in MiXCR, keeping a single row per CDR3 protein. The sample shows 130,000 or so distinct CDR3 sequences, 50% to 60% of them seen only once. The specimen sequenced was sorted CD4+, CD8+, or CD8+CD57+ T cells (not recorded which) from PBMCs. The receptors stem from a human donor with aplastic anemia. CDR3s include the opening cysteine and the closing phenylalanine or tryptophan. The D gene is left open where the match is weak. The size entry is marked missing in some rows and otherwise reads once, few, many or a size class.

j_call: TRBJ2-1; clone_size: few; d_call: -; v_call: TRBV24-1; cdr3_nt: TGTGCCACCTCTGAGGAGACTCACAATGAGCAGTTCTTC; cdr3_aa: CATSEETHNEQFF
j_call: TRBJ2-2; clone_size: once; d_call: -; v_call: TRBV7-2; cdr3_nt: TGTGCCAGCAGCTTACAGTCCGGGGAGCTGTTTTTT; cdr3_aa: CASSLQSGELFF
j_call: TRBJ1-2; clone_size: few; d_call: -; v_call: TRBV10-3; cdr3_nt: TGTGCCATCAGTGAGTGGGCAGGGGTAAACTATGGCTACACCTTC; cdr3_aa: CAISEWAGVNYGYTF
j_call: TRBJ1-1; clone_size: -; d_call: -; v_call: TRBV2; cdr3_nt: TGTGCCAGCAGTGAAGCGCCGGGGGTGGACACTGAAGCTTTCTTT; cdr3_aa: CASSEAPGVDTEAFF
j_call: TRBJ2-7; clone_size: once; d_call: TRBD2; v_call: TRBV19; cdr3_nt: TGTGCCACCTCCGCTCAACAGGGACTAGGCGAGCAGTACTTC; cdr3_aa: CATSAQQGLGEQYF
j_call: TRBJ2-7; clone_size: -; d_call: TRBD1; v_call: TRBV20-1; cdr3_nt: TGCAGTGCTAGAGATACAGGACAGGGTTCCTACGAGCAGTACTTC; cdr3_aa: CSARDTGQGSYEQYF
j_call: TRBJ2-1; clone_size: once; d_call: -; v_call: TRBV7-6; cdr3_nt: TGTGCCAGCAGCTACCATGGGGCGAATGAGCAGTTCTTC; cdr3_aa: CASSYHGANEQFF
j_call: TRBJ1-2; clone_size: -; d_call: TRBD1; v_call: TRBV29-1; cdr3_nt: TGCAGCGTTGGGACAGGGGTCGGCTACACCTTC; cdr3_aa: CSVGTGVGYTF
j_call: TRBJ2-1; clone_size: -; d_call: -; v_call: TRBV20-1; cdr3_nt: TGCAGTGCTAGCCGGACTCCCTGGGAGCAGTTCTTC; cdr3_aa: CSASRTPWEQFF
j_call: TRBJ2-3; clone_size: many; d_call: TRBD2; v_call: TRBV9; cdr3_nt: TGTGCCAGCAGCGTATTAGCGGGGAGCACAGATACGCAGTATTTT; cdr3_aa: CASSVLAGSTDTQYF
j_call: TRBJ2-1; clone_size: -; d_call: TRBD1; v_call: TRBV7-9; cdr3_nt: TGTGCCAGCAGTCACCGGGACAGGGACAAGCAGTTCTTC; cdr3_aa: CASSHRDRDKQFF
j_call: TRBJ1-6; clone_size: -; d_call: TRBD1; v_call: TRBV10-3; cdr3_nt: TGTGCCATTACTGGGGACAGGGTAACACCCCTCCACTTT; cdr3_aa: CAITGDRVTPLHF
j_call: TRBJ2-1; clone_size: -; d_call: -; v_call: TRBV11-2; cdr3_nt: TGTGCCAGCAGCTTAGAGATCCGAAATGAGCAGTTCTTC; cdr3_aa: CASSLEIRNEQFF
j_call: TRBJ1-1; clone_size: many; d_call: -; v_call: TRBV13; cdr3_nt: TGTGCCAGCAGCATCAACACTGAAGCTTTCTTT; cdr3_aa: CASSINTEAFF
j_call: TRBJ2-2; clone_size: -; d_call: -; v_call: TRBV10-1; cdr3_nt: TGCGCCAGCAGTGAGCGTCAGCTCACCGGGGAGCTGTTTTTT; cdr3_aa: CASSERQLTGELFF
j_call: TRBJ1-1; clone_size: -; d_call: -; v_call: TRBV9; cdr3_nt: TGTGCCAGCAGCACCGGGACGGCTGAAGCTTTCTTT; cdr3_aa: CASSTGTAEAFF
j_call: TRBJ2-7; clone_size: -; d_call: -; v_call: TRBV7-9; cdr3_nt: TGTGCCAGCAGCTCCTCCTCGGCACCTGACTACGAGCAGTACTTC; cdr3_aa: CASSSSSAPDYEQYF
j_call: TRBJ1-2; clone_size: -; d_call: -; v_call: TRBV2; cdr3_nt: TGTGCCAGCAGCGCCGCAGAAAACTATGGCTACACCTTC; cdr3_aa: CASSAAENYGYTF
j_call: TRBJ2-7; clone_size: -; d_call: -; v_call: TRBV29-1; cdr3_nt: TGCAGCGTTGAAGATGAACGGCCTGTGCAGTACTTC; cdr3_aa: CSVEDERPVQYF
j_call: TRBJ2-3; clone_size: -; d_call: -; v_call: TRBV10-3; cdr3_nt: TGTGCCATCACCGAGTCGGGGTCTAGCACAGATACGCAGTATTTT; cdr3_aa: CAITESGSSTDTQYF
j_call: TRBJ1-4; clone_size: -; d_call: -; v_call: TRBV2; cdr3_nt: TGTGCCAGCAGTCCAGGGCATGAAAAACTGTTTTTT; cdr3_aa: CASSPGHEKLFF
j_call: TRBJ1-1; clone_size: -; d_call: -; v_call: TRBV20-1; cdr3_nt: TGCAGTGCTAGCAGCGGGATGACCCCCAACACTGAAGCTTTCTTT; cdr3_aa: CSASSGMTPNTEAFF
j_call: TRBJ2-7; clone_size: -; d_call: -; v_call: TRBV2; cdr3_nt: TGTGCCAGCAGTTTTGACAGGTTGCTCGTAAACGAGCAGTACTTC; cdr3_aa: CASSFDRLLVNEQYF
j_call: TRBJ2-5; clone_size: once; d_call: -; v_call: TRBV20-1; cdr3_nt: TGCAGTGCGGACCCGGGCCCGGGGGAGACCCAGTACTTC; cdr3_aa: CSADPGPGETQYF